These 24 T cell receptor beta chains share one sample of origin, sequenced in a study of T cells after yellow fever vaccination. TCRdb reprocessed the 5' RACE reads with MiXCR, giving one entry per CDR3 protein. This repertoire shows fewer than 350,000 distinct CDR3 sequences, 8.7% found once; its top ten account for roughly 18%. The input for sequencing was PBMCs, taken on the day of the first yellow fever vaccination. These TCRs come from a man younger than 35 who received the YFV17D yellow fever vaccine.

This clonotype was seen many times. The V call is TRBV6-1, the J call TRBJ2-5; the D call may be TRBD1 or TRBD2 (5 bases each). The CDR3 extends over 15 amino acids. Trimming took 7 bases from V and 3 from J, leaving 18 bases between them. Germline V gene lookup returns CDR1 MNHNS and CDR2 SASEGT. The CDR3 reads CASTLSGTSKETQYF. For the CDR3, the DNA is TGTGCCAGCACCCTGTCGGGGACCAGTAAAGAGACCCAGTACTTC.

In its sample, this clonotype was seen many times. V and J are TRBV5-1 and TRBJ2-3, with TRBD2 as a possible D gene (5 bases). Germline assignment: CDR1 SGHRS and CDR2 YFSETQ. The CDR3 length is 15 residues. The V and J ends lost 0 bases and 2 bases respectively, with 10 bases between them. The CDR3 sequence is CASSLVSGPTDTQYF. As DNA, the CDR3 is TGCGCCAGCAGCTTGGTGAGCGGCCCCACAGATACGCAGTATTTT.

The chain joins TRBV29-1 to TRBJ2-1; 7 bases fit TRBD1. This CDR3 spans 12 amino acids. CDR1 and CDR2 (germline): SQVTM, ANQGSEA. J lost 4 bases, V lost 7 bases, and 4 bases had no gene match. In nucleotides, the CDR3 is TGCAGCGGGGGGACAGCATACAATGAGCAGTTCTTC. Encoded protein: CSGGTAYNEQFF.

The table lists this clonotype with a few counts. This sequence joins TRBV12-3 or TRBV12-4 and TRBJ1-1; D uncertain. CDR3 length equals 14 residues. The V and J ends lost 0 bases and 1 base respectively, with 6 bases between them. The CDR3 region is CASSLALSNTEAFF. In nucleotides, the CDR3 is TGTGCCAGCAGTTTAGCGCTTTCGAACACTGAAGCTTTCTTT.

This sequence joins TRBV6-1 and TRBJ1-1, with D possibly TRBD1 on 6 matching bases. Germline V gene data show CDR1 as MNHNS and CDR2 as SASEGT. V dropped 6 bases and J dropped 3 bases, with 17 bases sitting between them. This CDR3 contains 15 residues. The CDR3 sequence is CASRVMGGWDTEAFF. Here the CDR3 DNA reads TGTGCCAGCAGGGTTATGGGGGGCTGGGACACTGAAGCTTTCTTT.

The chain employs TRBV7-9 and TRBJ1-2, with no clear D. The germline V and J ends were trimmed by 5 bases and 4 bases, with 14 bases remaining between them. The CDR3 loop spans 14 amino acids. The germline CDR1 and CDR2 sequences are SEHNR and FQNEAQ (reference sequence). The CDR3 DNA follows: TGTGCCAGCAGCCGCGACATCGGCTCCTATGGCTACACCTTC. It encodes CASSRDIGSYGYTF.

Only a few counts were recorded for this clonotype. This chain links TRBV7-9 with TRBJ2-6, with D uncertain. Trimming pared 5 bases from V and 0 bases from J, leaving 11 bases between. This CDR3 has 16 amino acids. Germline assignment: CDR1 SEHNR and CDR2 FQNEAQ (reference sequence). The CDR3, as DNA: TGTGCCAGCAGCCGACCTGATGGCTCTGGGGCCAACGTCCTGACTTTC. The encoded protein is CASSRPDGSGANVLTF.

The genes are TRBV7-2 and TRBJ1-5; 7 bases agree with TRBD1. The V and J ends lost 3 bases and 6 bases, in that order; junction bases with no gene match: 8. CDR1 is SGHTA and CDR2 is FQGNSA in the germline V gene. This CDR3 has 15 amino acids. The DNA for the CDR3 is TGTGCCAGCAGCTTTTTCCCCGCAGGGGGTCAGCCCCAGCATTTT. Translated, it gives CASSFFPAGGQPQHF.

This clonotype was recorded a few times. This chain joins TRBV12-3 or TRBV12-4 and TRBJ2-7; the D gene is possibly TRBD1 (6 bases). V was clipped by 4 bases and J by 4 bases, with 11 bases between them. There are 13 residues in the CDR3. CDR3 nucleotide sequence: TGTGCCAGCAGTTCCCAGACAGGTTACGAGCAGTACGTC. It encodes CASSSQTGYEQYV.

This clonotype was found a few times. The V and J genes are TRBV12-3 or TRBV12-4 and TRBJ2-6, with D possibly matching TRBD1 (5 bases). Trimming cost V 4 bases and J 1 base, with 20 bases left between them. The CDR3 runs 19 residues. CDR3 coding DNA: TGTGCCAGCAGTTCGGCCCAGGGCAGTTTCAGTTCTGGGGCCAACGTCCTGACTTTC. Its protein is CASSSAQGSFSSGANVLTF.

Many counts were recorded for this clonotype. J is TRBJ2-4 and V is TRBV5-1; 8 positions match TRBD1. V was clipped by 5 bases and J by 5 bases; unmatched bases: 3. The germline V gene encodes CDR1 SGHRS and CDR2 YFSETQ. This CDR3 has 13 amino acids. This CDR3 is CASSLTGENIQYF. As DNA, the CDR3 is TGCGCCAGCAGTCTGACAGGGGAAAACATTCAGTACTTC.

The chain uses TRBV12-3 or TRBV12-4 and TRBJ2-7, with D hard to call. The CDR3 consists of 13 residues. Between the trimmed V and J ends, which lost 6 bases and 3 bases, there was a span of 12 bases. DNA of the CDR3: TGTGCCAGCAGCCCCGGACCAAACTACGAGCAGTACGTC. Translated: CASSPGPNYEQYV.

This clonotype was seen a handful of times. This chain connects TRBV28 to TRBJ2-7; D remains unclear. Trimming took off 6 bases at V and 0 bases at J, with 12 bases between the two ends. Germline CDR1 MDHEN, CDR2 SYDVKM. CDR3 length equals 14 residues. The CDR3 nucleotides read TGTGCCAGCAGGTTTGGCCTAAGCTCCTACGAGCAGTACTTC. It specifies CASRFGLSSYEQYF.

The J gene is TRBJ1-1, the V gene TRBV4-3, with 7 bases identical to TRBD1. V lost 3 bases, J lost 1 base, and 8 bases stayed unmatched. Germline V lookup: CDR1 LGHNA, CDR2 YSLEER. The CDR3 sequence is 16 residues long. CDR3 in DNA: TGCGCCAGCAGCCACGAACGCAGGGGGGCGAACACTGAAGCTTTCTTT. It specifies CASSHERRGANTEAFF.

This clonotype was observed at least ten times. The rearrangement links TRBV20-1 to TRBJ2-5, with D tentatively TRBD2 (6 bases). Per germline, CDR1 DFQATT and CDR2 SNEGSKA (reference sequence). Trimming removed 5 bases at V and 4 bases at J, with 17 bases between. CDR3 length equals 14 residues. The CDR3 protein is CSAGGLGRSETQYF. The CDR3 DNA follows: TGCAGTGCTGGAGGGCTAGGGAGGTCAGAGACCCAGTACTTC.

The gene calls are TRBV25-1 and TRBJ2-3; weak D call: TRBD2 (5 bases). From germline, CDR1 is MGHDK and CDR2 SYGVNS. CDR3 length: 13 residues. Trimming shortened V by 10 bases and J by 4 bases, and 15 bases separated the two germline ends. In DNA form, the CDR3 reads TGTGCCATCAGCCCCAGGCGGGCAGATACGCAGTATTTT. Translated: CAISPRRADTQYF.

This clonotype was detected a few times. The CDR3 protein is CASSAGTSNEKLFF. The CDR3 region has the DNA TGTGCCAGCAGTGCCGGGACAAGTAATGAAAAACTGTTTTTT. The chain combines TRBV28 with TRBJ1-4; possible D gene TRBD1, 6 bases. The CDR3 totals 14 residues. V lost 5 bases to trimming and J lost 4 bases, with 11 bases between them. Germline CDR1 is MDHEN and CDR2 is SYDVKM.

This clonotype was detected a few times. The V and J genes are TRBV3-1 and TRBJ2-3; weak D call: TRBD2 (7 bases). Germline assignment: CDR1 LGHDT and CDR2 YNNKEL (reference sequence). The CDR3 runs to 16 residues. V lost 1 base and J lost 2, with 13 bases in between. The CDR3 reads CASSQVAGALTDTQYF. The CDR3 DNA sequence: TGTGCCAGCAGCCAAGTCGCGGGGGCCCTCACAGATACGCAGTATTTT.

V and J are TRBV5-1 and TRBJ1-4; tentatively, D is TRBD1 (6 bases). This CDR3 contains 14 residues. Germline V lookup: CDR1 SGHRS, CDR2 YFSETQ. The V end lost 5 bases, the J end lost 8 bases, and 16 bases lay between the germline ends. Here the CDR3 reads CASRIGQGNEKLFF. The CDR3 bases are TGCGCCAGCAGGATCGGGCAGGGGAACGAAAAACTGTTTTTT.

The chain has TRBV4-1 and TRBJ1-1; weak D call: TRBD1 (6 bases). Germline values: CDR1 MGHRA, CDR2 YSYEKL. V dropped 5 bases and J dropped 0 bases, with 10 bases sitting between them. The CDR3 runs to 14 residues. The CDR3 region is CASSGRTVNTEAFF. For the CDR3, the DNA is TGCGCCAGCAGCGGAAGGACAGTGAACACTGAAGCTTTCTTT.

V gene TRBV4-1 combines with J gene TRBJ2-6, with D possibly being TRBD2 (6 bases). This CDR3 has 18 residues. Per the germline V gene, CDR1 is MGHRA and CDR2 is YSYEKL. The V gene lost 2 bases and the J gene lost 0 bases, with 14 bases spanning the gap. Here the CDR3 DNA reads TGCGCCAGCAGCCAACAACCCGGGACTGGCTCTGGGGCCAACGTCCTGACTTTC. Translating it yields CASSQQPGTGSGANVLTF.

This clonotype showed up just a few times. This sequence joins TRBV4-3 and TRBJ2-3; no definite D call. CDR3 length: 15 amino acids. Trimming stripped 5 bases from V and 6 bases from J, with 18 bases between. CDR1 and CDR2 from the germline V gene are LGHNA and YSLEER. DNA of the CDR3: TGCGCCAGCAGCTCCGGCGGAAGGGCCGGCGATACGCAGTATTTT. Its translation is CASSSGGRAGDTQYF.

This clonotype was seen many times. The rearrangement links TRBV7-2 to TRBJ2-2, with a tentative D call TRBD1 (6 bases). The CDR3 is 15 amino acids. Trimming took off 1 base at V and 5 bases at J, with 11 bases between the two ends. Looked up from germline, CDR1 is SGHTA and CDR2 is FQGNSA. CDR3 in amino acids: CASSLGTQGTGELFF. The CDR3 coding sequence is TGTGCCAGCAGCTTAGGTACCCAGGGGACCGGGGAGCTGTTTTTT.

This clonotype has only a few counts. This chain links TRBV20-1 with TRBJ2-7; TRBD1 matches at 9 bases. V lost 6 bases to trimming and J lost 5 bases; unmatched junction nucleotides: 5. Germline CDR1 is DFQATT and CDR2 is SNEGSKA (reference sequence). The CDR3 is 12 amino acids. The CDR3 loop is CSAQGAGDEQYV. The DNA of the CDR3 is TGCAGTGCACAGGGGGCTGGGGACGAGCAGTACGTC.